A selection of T cell receptor beta chains follows, all from one sample in a study of blood T cell repertoires in COVID-19. Only in-frame clones appear in the TCRdb table, and some are missing; sequencing was by immunoSEQ multiplex PCR. The sample has about 94,000 clones, 80% to 90% seen once. Sample: peripheral blood. Receptors were obtained from a woman older than 75 with acute or convalescent COVID-19. The CDR3 runs from the conserved cysteine through the conserved F or W. The D gene is left open where the match is weak. Only some rows state a clone size, as once, few, many or a class for expanded clones.

length,size,D,V,J,CDR3,DNA
12,-,-,TRBV11-2,TRBJ2-3,CASSPLDQTQYF,TGTGCCAGCAGCCCCCTAGATCAAACGCAGTATTTT
10,-,-,TRBV30,TRBJ2-5,CAWGRETQYF,TGTGCCTGGGGGAGAGAGACCCAGTACTTC
12,-,TRBD1,TRBV30,TRBJ1-2,CAWRTGFTGYTF,TGTGCCTGGAGGACAGGGTTCACTGGCTACACCTTC
16,once,TRBD1,TRBV7-3,TRBJ2-1,CASSPGPGQGAYEQFF,TGTGCCAGCAGCCCTGGGCCGGGACAGGGGGCCTATGAGCAGTTCTTC
16,-,-,TRBV6-6,TRBJ1-5,CASSPDTGHRNQPQHF,TGTGCCAGCAGTCCCGACACAGGGCATCGCAATCAGCCCCAGCATTTT
15,-,-,TRBV12-1,TRBJ2-7,CASSFRSGTFYEQYF,TGTGCCAGCAGCTTTCGAAGCGGGACCTTCTACGAGCAGTACTTC
13,many,-,TRBV5-1,TRBJ2-5,CASSLEMEETQYF,TGCGCCAGCAGCTTGGAGATGGAGGAGACCCAGTACTTC
12,-,-,TRBV29-1,TRBJ1-1,CSVDSQHTEAFF,TGCAGCGTTGATAGCCAGCACACTGAAGCTTTCTTT
14,few,TRBD1,TRBV7-9,TRBJ2-3,CASIRTGGRDTQYF,TGTGCCAGCATCCGGACAGGAGGTCGAGATACGCAGTATTTT
14,-,TRBD1,TRBV27,TRBJ1-4,CATRRGTGNEKLFF,TGTGCCACCCGGCGGGGGACAGGGAATGAAAAACTGTTTTTT
15,-,-,TRBV11-3,TRBJ2-3,CASSLGQTSTDTQYF,TGTGCCAGCAGCTTAGGACAGACTAGCACAGATACGCAGTATTTT
14,-,TRBD1,TRBV5-1,TRBJ2-3,CASSGQGATDTQYF,TGCGCCAGCAGCGGGCAGGGGGCCACAGATACGCAGTATTTT
15,few,-,TRBV29-1,TRBJ1-3,CSVEDPLSTGNTIYF,TGCAGCGTTGAAGATCCCCTTAGTACTGGAAACACCATATATTTT
15,once,TRBD2,TRBV2,TRBJ2-1,CASGRLAGGYNEQFF,TGTGCCAGCGGTAGGCTAGCGGGGGGGTACAATGAGCAGTTCTTC
15,few,-,TRBV28,TRBJ1-6,CASRQRTDYNSPLHF,TGTGCCAGCAGACAAAGGACAGACTATAATTCACCCCTCCACTTT
15,-,TRBD2,TRBV2,TRBJ2-7,CASRPDLTSGGEQYF,TGTGCCAGCAGGCCAGACTTGACTAGCGGGGGCGAGCAGTACTTC
12,-,-,TRBV5-1,TRBJ2-1,CASSLDQGREFF,TGCGCCAGCAGCTTGGATCAGGGGCGGGAGTTCTTC
15,-,-,TRBV7-9,TRBJ2-3,CASSLGGAVTDTQYF,TGTGCCAGCAGCTTAGGTGGGGCTGTCACAGATACGCAGTATTTT
13,once,-,TRBV28,TRBJ1-5,CASGDYSNQPQHF,TGTGCGTCAGGGGACTATAGCAATCAGCCCCAGCATTTT
17,-,TRBD1,TRBV28,TRBJ1-1,CASSFWGAGGFGTEAFF,TGTGCCAGCAGTTTTTGGGGGGCAGGGGGCTTCGGGACTGAAGCTTTCTTT
16,-,TRBD2,TRBV25-1,TRBJ2-1,CASSDQGLGTPNEQFF,TGTGCCAGCAGTGACCAAGGACTAGGAACCCCCAATGAGCAGTTCTTC
13,-,TRBD2,TRBV27,TRBJ2-3,CASSRGGPDTQYF,TGTGCCAGCAGCCGGGGGGGCCCAGATACGCAGTATTTT
14,-,-,TRBV5-1,TRBJ1-3,CASSGDMRENTIYF,TGCGCCAGCAGCGGGGACATGAGGGAAAACACCATATATTTT